The rows below give T cell receptor beta chains drawn from one sample of a study of T cells expressing NK-cell markers. For each CDR3 protein, TCRdb gives one entry from its re-call of the 5' RACE reads, without DNA. There are around 280,000 distinct CDR3 sequences in the sample, with around 0.37% held by the top ten. The sample comprised blood T cells: a sorted CD56 or NKG2C T cell subset, CD4+ or CD8+ T cells, or bulk PBMC T cells (not recorded which). These receptor sequences come from a man aged 18 to 35 in good health. Each CDR3 is given with its conserved first and last residue.

V: TRBV20-1
J: TRBJ2-7
CDR3: CSASAGSRTYEQYF

V: TRBV20-1
J: TRBJ2-1
CDR3: CSASATSGNGNEQFF

V: TRBV21-1
J: TRBJ1-5
CDR3: CASSKCKIRGNPHHQPQHF

V: TRBV12-5
J: TRBJ1-6
CDR3: CASALQGGSPLHF

V: TRBV9
J: TRBJ1-2
CDR3: CASSPFRTDDGYTF

V: TRBV6-2/TRBV6-3
J: TRBJ2-1
CDR3: CASSYSPLVRYNEQFF

V: TRBV30
J: TRBJ1-5
CDR3: CAWSTGIDQPQHF

V: TRBV20-1
J: TRBJ2-5
CDR3: CSASTTTGSVQETQYF

V: TRBV25-1
J: TRBJ2-1
CDR3: CASSEYRGREQFF

V: TRBV6-1
J: TRBJ2-1
CDR3: CAGGGTPYLEQFF

V: TRBV11-2
J: TRBJ1-2
CDR3: CASSGSDYGYTF

V: TRBV10-3
J: TRBJ1-1
CDR3: CAISESPMAEHTEAFF

V: TRBV28
J: TRBJ1-4
CDR3: CASSLWSENEKLFF

V: TRBV6-6
J: TRBJ1-4
CDR3: CASRPHGATNEKLFF

V: TRBV20-1
J: TRBJ1-6
CDR3: CSARDDTGGSPLHF

V: TRBV29-1
J: TRBJ2-1
CDR3: CSVEDQALYNEQFF

V: TRBV6-2/TRBV6-3
J: TRBJ2-3
CDR3: CASSSPLLDTQYF

V: TRBV28
J: TRBJ2-1
CDR3: CASRGSGRSLNEQFF

V: TRBV6-5
J: TRBJ1-4
CDR3: CASSYSLRDKDVKLFF

V: TRBV29-1
J: TRBJ2-2
CDR3: CSVEAGLTGELFF

V: TRBV18
J: TRBJ2-7
CDR3: CASSHPGTGAPRKYF

V: TRBV5-1
J: TRBJ1-3
CDR3: CASSDPTASGNTIYF

V: TRBV7-2
J: TRBJ2-1
CDR3: CASSLSTVAGAWNEQFF

V: TRBV29-1
J: TRBJ2-3
CDR3: CSVEPDTGTDTQYF

V: TRBV12-3/TRBV12-4
J: TRBJ2-1
CDR3: CASSVITNEQFF

V: TRBV30
J: TRBJ1-6
CDR3: CAWATGLNSPLHF

V: TRBV23-1
J: TRBJ2-1
CDR3: CASSLSQSEEQFF

V: TRBV27
J: TRBJ1-1
CDR3: CASRLTGGNEAFF

V: TRBV12-3/TRBV12-4
J: TRBJ2-7
CDR3: CASSSSGTPSSYEQYF

V: TRBV20-1
J: TRBJ2-2
CDR3: CSARGIQRVLLGNTGELFF

V: TRBV7-2
J: TRBJ2-1
CDR3: CASSLVGGYNEQFF

V: TRBV7-9
J: TRBJ2-2
CDR3: CASRTRENTGELFF

V: TRBV20-1
J: TRBJ2-4
CDR3: CSATPSRAKNIQYF

V: TRBV7-6
J: TRBJ1-2
CDR3: CASSLEGARGYTF

V: TRBV20-1
J: TRBJ1-2
CDR3: CSGKDRTPRGYTF

V: TRBV7-2
J: TRBJ2-7
CDR3: CASSLAFGGRTYEQYF

V: TRBV7-6
J: TRBJ2-2
CDR3: CASSLRSAGEVGELFF

V: TRBV12-3/TRBV12-4
J: TRBJ1-1
CDR3: CASSKQGATEAFF

V: TRBV12-3/TRBV12-4
J: TRBJ2-2
CDR3: CASSPGQGILTGELFF

V: TRBV20-1
J: TRBJ2-1
CDR3: CSAPSLAGGDEQFF

V: TRBV24-1
J: TRBJ2-1
CDR3: CATSVASGVPMLNEQFF

V: TRBV4-2
J: TRBJ2-2
CDR3: CASSQEGTGLATGELFF

V: TRBV27
J: TRBJ2-6
CDR3: CASRGTGVYGANVLTF

V: TRBV24-1
J: TRBJ2-1
CDR3: CATSGRPTGTSGNEQFF

V: TRBV12-3/TRBV12-4
J: TRBJ2-5
CDR3: CASSLANRLETQYF

V: TRBV30
J: TRBJ1-2
CDR3: CAWRYRGRQGWDYGYTF